The 32 T cell receptor beta chains presented below share a single source sample, sequenced in a study of blood T cell repertoires in COVID-19. Assay: immunoSEQ multiplex PCR; the TCRdb copy retains only in-frame clones and omits some. Here the sample spans fewer than 200,000 clones, over 60% being singletons. The sample taken for sequencing was peripheral blood. These receptors all come from an elderly woman with acute or convalescent COVID-19.

The genes are TRBV10-3 and TRBJ1-1; 8 bases are a match to TRBD1. Germline assignment: CDR1 ENHRY and CDR2 SYGVKD. V trimming: 5 bases; J trimming: 5 bases; junction bases outside the gene matches: 7. This CDR3 spans 14 amino acids. For the CDR3, the DNA is TGTGCCATCAGTCCTGGACAGGGTAGTACTGAAGCTTTCTTT. This codes for CAISPGQGSTEAFF.

This chain connects TRBV2 to TRBJ2-1, with 14 bases identical to TRBD2. This CDR3 is built from 15 residues. With V trimmed by 3 bases and J by 10 bases, 5 bases remained unmatched. Germline V gene lookup returns CDR1 SNHLY and CDR2 FYNNEI. The CDR3: CASSEGLAGVGEQFF. The CDR3 region has the DNA TGTGCCAGCAGTGAGGGACTAGCGGGAGTAGGGGAGCAGTTCTTC.

The chain uses TRBV11-3 and TRBJ2-1, with 9 positions matching TRBD2. The CDR3 length is 15 residues. Germline CDR1 is SGHNT and CDR2 is YENEEA. With 2 bases clipped from V and 5 bases from J, the junction kept 4 bases outside the gene matches. CDR3 loop: CASSLSGGSHNEQFF. DNA for the CDR3: TGTGCCAGCAGCTTAAGCGGGGGGTCCCACAATGAGCAGTTCTTC.

The V call is TRBV4-3, the J call TRBJ2-3; 9 positions match TRBD2. J gave up 0 bases and V 0 bases, and 10 bases lay outside the gene matches. Germline loops: CDR1 LGHNA, CDR2 YSLEER. The CDR3 is 19 residues long. CDR3 residues: CASSQEIASGAISTDTQYF. CDR3 nucleotide sequence: TGCGCCAGCAGCCAAGAGATAGCTAGCGGGGCGATAAGCACAGATACGCAGTATTTT.

The CDR3 reads CASSQGGGTGPDIQYF. The CDR3 bases are TGTGCCAGCAGCCAAGGGGGGGGGACGGGTCCCGACATTCAGTACTTC. The chain carries TRBV4-2 and TRBJ2-4; 7 nucleotides match TRBD2. The junction had 11 bases not matched to a gene; V was cut back by 1 base and J by 8 bases. The CDR3 spans 16 residues. CDR1 and CDR2 from the germline V gene are LGHNA and YNFKEQ.

The rearrangement links TRBV30 to TRBJ1-1, with a possible D match to TRBD1 (6 bases). V was trimmed by 3 bases and J by 4 bases, leaving 12 bases between them. Per the germline V gene, CDR1 is GTSNPN and CDR2 is SVGIG (reference sequence). CDR3 length: 13 residues. CDR3 nucleotide sequence: TGTGCCTGGAGGTCCTGGGGGCGCACTGAAGCTTTCTTT. Translated: CAWRSWGRTEAFF.

The chain is built from TRBV10-3 and TRBJ2-2; TRBD2 matches at 10 bases. The CDR3 loop spans 15 amino acids. From germline, CDR1 is ENHRY and CDR2 SYGVKD. J gave up 3 bases and V 6 bases, and 4 bases lay outside the gene matches. This chain's CDR3 is CAISSSGRDTGELFF. The CDR3 region has the DNA TGTGCCATCAGCTCTAGCGGGAGAGACACCGGGGAGCTGTTTTTT.

This rearrangement joins TRBV11-1 to TRBJ1-2; D perhaps matches TRBD1 (6 bases). In germline, CDR1 is SGHAT, CDR2 FQDESV (reference sequence). V was shortened by 5 bases and J by 6 bases, with 19 bases between the two germline ends. The CDR3 totals 15 residues. CDR3 DNA: TGTGCCAGCAGCAGCATAGGGGGACAAAGGCATGGCTACACCTTC. Encoded protein: CASSSIGGQRHGYTF.

V is TRBV30 and J is TRBJ2-5; 9 bases line up with TRBD1. Unmatched junction bases numbered 14, after V lost 4 bases and J lost 5 bases. Germline CDR1 is GTSNPN and CDR2 is SVGIG (reference sequence). The CDR3 length is 16 residues. The CDR3 reads CAWTPPTGGVWETQYF. The DNA for the CDR3 is TGTGCCTGGACCCCCCCCACAGGGGGCGTTTGGGAGACCCAGTACTTC.

This sequence joins TRBV27 and TRBJ2-7, with 8 bases identical to TRBD2. J gave up 6 bases and V 3 bases, and 13 bases lay outside the gene matches. CDR3 length: 16 residues. Germline V gives CDR1 MNHEY, CDR2 SMNVEV (reference sequence). In nucleotides, the CDR3 is TGTGCCAGCAGTTTTCGATCTAGCGGGTCTGCTGGCGAGCAGTACTTC. Amino acid sequence: CASSFRSSGSAGEQYF.

This chain joins TRBV10-2 and TRBJ2-1; TRBD1 aligns across 10 bases. The germline V gene encodes CDR1 WSHSY and CDR2 SAAADI. The CDR3 loop spans 14 amino acids. V dropped 8 bases and J dropped 5; count of bases not matched to a gene: 6. As DNA, the CDR3 is TGCGCCAGCCTCACGACAGGGGGCAACAATGAGCAGTTCTTC. Its translation: CASLTTGGNNEQFF.

This chain connects TRBV3-1 (or the pseudogene TRBV3-2) to TRBJ1-4; D is ambiguous. The CDR3 has 15 amino acids. Germline CDR1 LGHDT, CDR2 YNNKEL (reference sequence). The V end lost 3 bases, the J end lost 6 bases, and 14 bases lay between the germline ends. The DNA for the CDR3 is TGTGCCAGCAGCCAGGTCGGCGGGTCGGATGAAAAACTGTTTTTT. This gives the protein CASSQVGGSDEKLFF.

The chain links TRBV5-1 to TRBJ2-7, with a weak D call TRBD1 (6 bases). The CDR3 consists of 15 residues. Germline V gene data show CDR1 as SGHRS and CDR2 as YFSETQ. V lost 0 bases, J lost 0 bases, and 10 bases lay in between. CDR3 loop: CASSLGRGGSYEQYF. Here the CDR3 DNA reads TGCGCCAGCAGCTTGGGGAGAGGGGGCTCCTACGAGCAGTACTTC.

This chain links TRBV7-2 with TRBJ1-4; a possible D gene is TRBD1 (5 bases). This CDR3 is 15 amino acids long. Trimming stripped 5 bases from V and 4 bases from J, with 14 bases between. Germline V gene data show CDR1 as SGHTA and CDR2 as FQGNSA. In DNA form, the CDR3 reads TGTGCCAGCAGCCCCGGGGGGGGAAATAATGAAAAACTGTTTTTT. Its protein is CASSPGGGNNEKLFF.

The chain joins TRBV3-1 (or the pseudogene TRBV3-2) to TRBJ2-7; TRBD2 aligns across 9 bases. V lost 10 bases and J lost 5; bases outside the gene matches: 24. CDR3 length: 18 residues. Germline V gene lookup returns CDR1 LGHDT and CDR2 YNNKEL (reference sequence). CDR3 nucleotides: TGTGCCACCGACCTAAATTTCAGAGGACTAGCGTATAACAACGAGCAGTACTTC. Translation: CATDLNFRGLAYNNEQYF.

The chain links TRBV7-2 to TRBJ1-5; D not resolved. The V and J ends lost 0 bases and 7 bases respectively, with 7 bases between them. Germline V lookup: CDR1 SGHTA, CDR2 FQGNSA. The CDR3 consists of 13 residues. In DNA, the CDR3 is TGTGCCAGCAGCTTAGCCCCGGGGCAGCCCCAGCATTTT. The encoded protein is CASSLAPGQPQHF.

A word on this clone: Other DNA sequences from this sample encode an identical CDR3 as well. V is TRBV28 and J is TRBJ1-2, with 7 bases fitting TRBD1. The trim removed 2 bases at V and 8 bases at J, leaving 5 bases unmatched. Per germline, CDR1 MDHEN and CDR2 SYDVKM. The CDR3 spans 13 residues. CDR3 residues: CASSLEGARGYTF. In DNA form, the CDR3 reads TGTGCCAGCAGTTTAGAGGGGGCAAGGGGCTACACCTTC.

The CDR3 DNA is TGTGCCAGCAGCCGAAAATCAGACAGGGGCTCTGGAAACACCATATATTTT. It translates to CASSRKSDRGSGNTIYF. The chain carries TRBV3-1 (or the pseudogene TRBV3-2) and TRBJ1-3, with 8 bases lining up with TRBD1. Unmatched junction bases numbered 8, after V lost 4 bases and J lost 0 bases. The CDR3 is 17 amino acids. Looked up from germline, CDR1 is LGHDT and CDR2 is YNNKEL (reference sequence).

The chain couples TRBV2 to TRBJ1-2, with 9 bases fitting TRBD1. The trim removed 6 bases at V and 6 bases at J, leaving 8 bases unmatched. Germline lookup yields CDR1 SNHLY and CDR2 FYNNEI. The CDR3 sequence is 14 residues long. The CDR3 nucleotides are TGTGCCAGCAGGGCCGACAGGGGGGGAGATGGCTACACCTTC. The encoded protein is CASRADRGGDGYTF.

The chain joins TRBV7-9 to TRBJ2-7; the match to TRBD1 covers 8 bases. V trimming: 4 bases; J trimming: 4 bases; junction bases outside the gene matches: 9. Germline CDR1 and CDR2: SEHNR and FQNEAQ (reference sequence). This CDR3 has 15 amino acids. The CDR3 bases are TGTGCCAGCAGCTCGTTCGGGACAGGTCTTTACGAGCAGTACTTC. Protein sequence: CASSSFGTGLYEQYF.

The rearrangement uses TRBV6-1 and TRBJ2-1; 12 bases line up with TRBD2. Losses at the gene ends were 1 base for V and 8 bases for J; bases not matched to a gene: 3. The CDR3 is 15 residues long. Germline CDR1 reads MNHNS; CDR2 reads SASEGT. CDR3 sequence: CASSEGLAGVDEQFF. In nucleotides, the CDR3 is TGTGCCAGCAGTGAAGGACTAGCGGGGGTCGATGAGCAGTTCTTC.

This clone was found a few times. The chain is built from TRBV7-9 and TRBJ1-2; D is possibly TRBD1 (5 bases). Trimming took 4 bases from V and 3 from J, leaving 12 bases between them. The CDR3 runs 14 residues. Germline lookup yields CDR1 SEHNR and CDR2 FQNEAQ (reference sequence). The CDR3 DNA reads as TGTGCCAGCAGCTCCTGGGGGGGTGACTATGGCTACACCTTC. Amino acids: CASSSWGGDYGYTF.

This clone was recorded once. The V gene is TRBV6-6, the J gene TRBJ2-3; TRBD2 might be the D (6 bases). Germline CDR1 MNHNY, CDR2 SVGAGI (reference sequence). Trimming left V 9 bases short and J 0 bases short, with 13 bases between. The CDR3 length is 14 residues. CDR3 in amino acids: CARWWGRSTDTQYF. The CDR3, as DNA: TGTGCCAGGTGGTGGGGGAGGAGCACAGATACGCAGTATTTT.

The chain joins TRBV3-1 (or the pseudogene TRBV3-2) to TRBJ1-1, with D tentatively TRBD1 (5 bases). The germline V gene encodes CDR1 LGHDT and CDR2 YNNKEL (reference sequence). The CDR3 runs to 12 residues. The V end was cut by 7 bases, the J end by 4 bases, with 10 bases between. In DNA form, the CDR3 reads TGTGCCAGCAAAGGGGCTCCCACTGAAGCTTTCTTT. Translating it yields CASKGAPTEAFF.

This chain joins TRBV18 and TRBJ2-3, with 7 nucleotides matching TRBD2. With 3 bases clipped from V and 6 bases from J, the junction kept 9 bases outside the gene matches. Per germline, CDR1 KGHSH and CDR2 LQKENI. The CDR3 totals 15 residues. The CDR3 sequence is CASSPGTGGLDTQYF. The CDR3 DNA reads TGTGCCAGCTCACCGGGTACGGGAGGCTTGGATACGCAGTATTTT. Full variable domain (outside the CDR3, taken from reference TRBV18 and TRBJ2-3): NAGVMQNPRHLVRRRGQEARLRCSPMKGHSHVYWYRQLPEEGLKFMVYLQKENIIDESGMPKERFSAEFPKEGPSILRIQQVVRGDSAAYFCASSPGTGGLDTQYFGPGTRLTVL.

The V gene is TRBV6-5, the J gene TRBJ2-1; 9 nucleotides agree with TRBD1. Trimming at V came to 9 bases and at J to 10 bases, leaving 10 bases not matched to a gene. The V gene's germline CDR1 is MNHEY and CDR2 SVGAGI. This CDR3 has 13 residues. The CDR3: CASLLQGAGEQFF. DNA for the CDR3: TGTGCCAGTCTCCTACAGGGGGCCGGGGAGCAGTTCTTC.

The chain combines TRBV11-2 with TRBJ1-6; a weak D match, TRBD1 (6 bases). Germline V gene sequence: CDR1 SGHAT, CDR2 FQNNGV. The CDR3 is 14 amino acids. Between the trimmed V and J ends, which lost 5 bases and 11 bases, there was a span of 16 bases. This CDR3 is CASSLGGGTTPLHF. Here the CDR3 DNA reads TGTGCCAGCAGCCTAGGGGGAGGTACTACACCCCTCCACTTT.

The CDR3 spells CASRNQQGTVGYTF. The CDR3 DNA is TGCGCCAGCAGGAACCAACAGGGTACTGTTGGCTACACCTTC. The chain uses TRBV5-1 and TRBJ1-2; perhaps TRBD1 as D (6 bases). The V and J ends lost 5 bases and 7 bases respectively, with 18 bases between them. This CDR3 has 14 amino acids. Germline V gene data show CDR1 as SGHRS and CDR2 as YFSETQ. Drawing the rest from reference TRBV5-1 and TRBJ1-2, the complete variable domain is KAGVTQTPRYLIKTRGQQVTLSCSPISGHRSVSWYQQTPGQGLQFLFEYFSETQRNKGNFPGRFSGRQFSNSRSEMNVSTLELGDSALYLCASRNQQGTVGYTFGSGTRLTVV.

This clone was found a few times. This chain links TRBV7-2 with TRBJ2-2; D not resolved. V dropped 3 bases and J dropped 4 bases, with 12 bases sitting between them. This CDR3 contains 15 residues. The germline V gene has CDR1 SGHTA and CDR2 FQGNSA. Written as DNA, the CDR3 is TGTGCCAGCAGCTTTCGTATAGCAAGCACCGGGGAGCTGTTTTTT. As protein: CASSFRIASTGELFF. Together with reference TRBV7-2 and TRBJ2-2, the CDR3 gives the full variable domain: GAGVSQSPSNKVTEKGKDVELRCDPISGHTALYWYRQSLGQGLEFLIYFQGNSAPDKSGLPSDRFSAERTGGSVSTLTIQRTQQEDSAVYLCASSFRIASTGELFFGEGSRLTVL.

This clone has just a few counts. The V gene is TRBV28, the J gene TRBJ2-1; a weak D match, TRBD1 (5 bases). From germline, CDR1 is MDHEN and CDR2 SYDVKM. The CDR3 consists of 14 residues. V was pared by 2 bases and J by 12 bases, with 17 bases between. The CDR3 DNA follows: TGTGCCAGCAGTTTACCCACAGGTCGGGCATGGCAGTTCTTC. As protein: CASSLPTGRAWQFF.

The rearrangement uses TRBV10-3 and TRBJ1-1; no reliable D call. This CDR3 has 13 residues. Trimming took off 4 bases at V and 0 bases at J, with 6 bases between the two ends. Germline assignment: CDR1 ENHRY and CDR2 SYGVKD. In nucleotides, the CDR3 is TGTGCCATCAGTGCCCAGATGAACACTGAAGCTTTCTTT. It specifies CAISAQMNTEAFF.

This clone was seen only a few times. The V and J genes are TRBV10-3 and TRBJ2-1, with TRBD2 identical over 9 bases. The V gene end was trimmed by 4 bases and the J gene end by 0 bases; junction bases not matched to a gene: 7. The CDR3 is 17 residues long. Germline CDR1 and CDR2: ENHRY and SYGVKD. In DNA, the CDR3 is TGTGCCATCAGTGCGCCGGGACTAGCAGGCTCCTACAATGAGCAGTTCTTC. Amino acid sequence: CAISAPGLAGSYNEQFF.